This T cell receptor beta chain was identified in a study of blood T cell repertoires in COVID-19. Study at large: Acute and convalescent COVID-19 samples came from the United States, Italy and Spain. The cDNA or gDNA used as material had been derived from T cells, B-cell-depleted T cells, or PBMCs.

Only one count was recorded for this clone. One end of the junction does not line up with germline, which may come from a read error. The sample contains more than one DNA sequence encoding this CDR3. Authors' analysis steps: Estimated nucleated cell counts came from reference gene primer amplification. TCRdb's copy holds only in-frame clones and misses some; the assay was immunoSEQ multiplex PCR. V, J and clone size are taken as reported in that table, and D and trimming were inferred from the DNA itself. In the table there are under 300,000 clones, about 90% of which are singletons. This study enrolled people aged about 18 to 100 from around 25 US geographic areas. This CDR3 has 16 amino acids. Germline lookup yields CDR1 MNHEY and CDR2 SMNVEV (reference sequence).

The sequenced sample was PBMCs or T cells enriched from blood (not recorded which). The sequence was collected from a woman younger than 45 with acute COVID-19. The chain recombines TRBV27 with TRBJ1-1; TRBD1 agrees at 11 bases. The CDR3 coding sequence is TGTGCCAGCAGTGCGGGACAGGGGGTACTGAACACTGAAGCCTTCTTT. This sequence encodes CASSAGQGVLNTEAFF.